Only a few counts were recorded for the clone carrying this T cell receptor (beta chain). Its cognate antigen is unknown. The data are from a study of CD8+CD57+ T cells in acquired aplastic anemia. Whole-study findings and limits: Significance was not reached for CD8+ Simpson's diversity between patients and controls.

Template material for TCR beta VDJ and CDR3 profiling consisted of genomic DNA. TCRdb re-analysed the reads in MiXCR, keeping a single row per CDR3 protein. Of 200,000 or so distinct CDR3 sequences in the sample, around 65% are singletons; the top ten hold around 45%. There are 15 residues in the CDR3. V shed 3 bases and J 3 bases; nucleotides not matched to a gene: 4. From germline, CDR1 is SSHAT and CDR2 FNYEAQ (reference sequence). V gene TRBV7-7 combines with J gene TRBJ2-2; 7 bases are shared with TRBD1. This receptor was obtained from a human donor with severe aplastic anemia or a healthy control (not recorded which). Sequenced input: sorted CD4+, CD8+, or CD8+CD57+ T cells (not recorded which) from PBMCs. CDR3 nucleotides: TGTGCCAGCAGCTTGGGCAGGGGGTACACCGGGGAGCTGTTTTTT. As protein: CASSLGRGYTGELFF.